This TCR beta chain derives from a study of blood T cell repertoires in COVID-19. Study-wide background: PBMCs, B-cell-depleted T cells, or T cells were the source of the cDNA or gDNA that made up the material.

Germline V lookup: CDR1 KGHDR, CDR2 SFDVKD. With 2 bases removed from V and 2 bases from J, the gap between germline ends came to 15 bases. This CDR3 is built from 17 residues. Seattle patients were enrolled during active infection and followed longitudinally. Here immunoSEQ multiplex PCR was the method, and the copy in TCRdb shows in-frame clones only, minus some. The sample lists 40,000 to 60,000 clones, around 87% occurring once. What was sequenced was peripheral blood. The origin of this receptor is a woman of 80 years or more with COVID-19, enrolled during active disease. The chain uses TRBV24-1 and TRBJ1-5, with a possible D match to TRBD1 (5 bases). The CDR3 spells CATSDWEGEDGNQPQHF. The CDR3 nucleotides read TGTGCCACCAGTGATTGGGAAGGGGAGGATGGCAATCAGCCCCAGCATTTT.